The rows below give T cell receptor beta chains drawn from one sample of a study of T-cell reconstitution after alpha-beta-depleted transplantation in children. TCRdb reprocessed the PCR reads with MiXCR, giving one entry per CDR3 protein. The table records nearly 550,000 distinct CDR3 sequences, approximately 20% of them present only once. The sequencing used PBMCs from the stem cell graft donor, collected from the stem cell graft. The receptor source for this set is a human donor who donated a stem cell graft to a child with acute lymphoblastic leukemia. CDR3s include the opening cysteine and the closing phenylalanine or tryptophan. The size field is filled for only some rows; it gives once, few, many or a size class.

clone_size	v_call	j_call	cdr3_aa
few	TRBV3-1	TRBJ1-6	CASRPRGEALHF
-	TRBV6-1	TRBJ2-7	CASSEIGTSYEQYF
few	TRBV27	TRBJ1-5	CASSPRGRRESNQPQHF
-	TRBV20-1	TRBJ2-2	CSASGGSSSGELFF
few	TRBV20-1	TRBJ1-2	CSAGLEGGGGYGYTF
few	TRBV5-1	TRBJ1-1	CASSQDRLNEAFF
-	TRBV29-1	TRBJ1-2	CSVGPNRPLGWTF
-	TRBV12-3/TRBV12-4	TRBJ2-3	CASSLQGSADTQYF
-	TRBV7-8	TRBJ1-1	CASSLVRGREVTEAFF
few	TRBV6-5	TRBJ2-7	CASSRDSSEQYF
few	TRBV24-1	TRBJ1-5	CATSDWNGQPQHF
few	TRBV5-1	TRBJ2-7	CASRSQSSYEQYF
few	TRBV20-1	TRBJ2-5	CSARDSAGVAETQYF
-	TRBV3-1	TRBJ2-6	CASSRFDRGEAGANVLTF
-	TRBV12-3/TRBV12-4	TRBJ1-4	CASRMGQLGTNEKLFF
-	TRBV20-1	TRBJ2-1	CSASGGLAGGNEQFF
-	TRBV25-1	TRBJ2-7	CATMNVGEQYF
few	TRBV20-1	TRBJ1-1	CSAENRGTEAFF
-	TRBV27	TRBJ2-7	CASSSRTGEQYF
-	TRBV2	TRBJ2-7	CASTGSGGREQYF
-	TRBV4-2	TRBJ2-1	CARGARGPSYNEQFF
few	TRBV29-1	TRBJ1-2	CSVVNRGSNGYTF
-	TRBV12-3/TRBV12-4	TRBJ1-6	CASRARDSPLHF
-	TRBV10-2	TRBJ1-4	CASKPTRALNEKLFF
few	TRBV9	TRBJ1-2	CASSVEGNGYTF
few	TRBV15	TRBJ1-2	CATSPDRIYGYTF
few	TRBV29-1	TRBJ2-5	CSELTLDRGRETQYF
-	TRBV11-2	TRBJ2-7	CASSKIRVPGPYEQYF
-	TRBV7-9	TRBJ2-7	CASTTLGTGAYEQYF
-	TRBV5-1	TRBJ2-1	CASSPMRDPYNEQFF
-	TRBV5-1	TRBJ2-7	CASSLEDASEQYF
-	TRBV12-3/TRBV12-4	TRBJ2-1	CASRRTGDYNEQFF
-	TRBV5-4	TRBJ2-1	CASSPRGEEQFF
-	TRBV15	TRBJ2-7	CATSSDGGAADYEQYF
few	TRBV27	TRBJ2-1	CASSGYRANEQFF
-	TRBV6-1	TRBJ2-7	CASSVVAGPYEQYF
-	TRBV18	TRBJ2-2	CASSPLPYTGELFF
-	TRBV12-5	TRBJ2-2	CASGLVLGTGQRTGELFF
few	TRBV3-1	TRBJ1-2	CASSQEGVPYGYTF
-	TRBV20-1	TRBJ2-1	CSAQGGVGNEQFF